This T cell receptor beta chain was retrieved from a study of cytomegalovirus exposure and HLA in healthy donors. The CDR3 runs to 15 residues. V was clipped by 5 bases and J by 3 bases, with 14 bases between them. Germline V lookup: CDR1 SNHLY, CDR2 FYNNEI. Primers: 60 Vbeta forward and 13 Jbeta reverse. Clones were read by immunoSEQ multiplex PCR, and TCRdb kept only the in-frame ones, dropping some. This sample yields about 130,000 clones, of which approximately 80% are seen a single time; over 4.5% belongs to the top ten. A few counts support this clone. Sequencing was carried out using PBMCs. The chain combines TRBV2 with TRBJ1-5, with D maybe TRBD1 (6 bases). The sequence was obtained from a woman aged 40 to 49 in good health and CMV-seropositive. The CDR3, as DNA: TGTGCCAGCAGTATGAGACAGGACCTCAATCAGCCCCAGCATTTT. Protein: CASSMRQDLNQPQHF. The full variable domain, completed using reference TRBV2 and TRBJ1-5, is EPEVTQTPSHQVTQMGQEVILRCVPISNHLYFYWYRQILGQKVEFLVSFYNNEISEKSEIFDDQFSVERPDGSNFTLKIRSTKLEDSAMYFCASSMRQDLNQPQHFGDGTRLSIL.